One sample yielded the 26 T cell receptor beta chains listed below, sequenced in a study of neurological immune-mediated disorders. TCRdb used MiXCR to reprocess the 5' RACE reads, holding one entry per CDR3 protein. In the table there are around 20,000 distinct CDR3 sequences, 27% of which are singletons. Sequencing was carried out using PBMCs. All receptors come from a man aged 45-65 years with HTLV-1-associated myelopathy (HAM/TSP).

The chain uses TRBV29-1 and TRBJ2-7; D unresolved. The V end was cut by 6 bases, the J end by 0 bases, with 6 bases between. Germline CDR1 is SQVTM and CDR2 is ANQGSEA. This CDR3 region has 11 residues. CDR3 coding DNA: TGCAGCGTCAGGCTCTCCTACGAGCAGTACTTC. It is translated as CSVRLSYEQYF.

This clonotype has a count of ten or more. The V call is TRBV7-2, the J call TRBJ1-1, with 10 bases matching TRBD1. V lost 6 bases, J lost 5 bases, and 12 bases stayed unmatched. The germline gives CDR1 SGHTA, CDR2 FQGNSA. The CDR3 loop spans 16 amino acids. Written as DNA, the CDR3 is TGTGCCAGCAGACAGGGCGCAGGACAGGGGGGGACTGAAGCTTTCTTT. This gives the protein CASRQGAGQGGTEAFF.

V usage is TRBV3-1 and J usage is TRBJ1-4, with TRBD1 matching over 9 bases. CDR1 and CDR2 from the germline V gene are LGHDT and YNNKEL (reference sequence). Trimming took 4 bases from V and 4 from J; bases not matched to a gene: 4. The CDR3 runs to 15 residues. The CDR3 DNA sequence: TGTGCCAGCAGCCCAACAGGGGGCGTTAATGAAAAACTGTTTTTT. Translating it yields CASSPTGGVNEKLFF.

This clonotype was detected once. This chain links TRBV20-1 with TRBJ2-7; D gene ambiguous. This CDR3 contains 11 residues. Germline V gene data show CDR1 as DFQATT and CDR2 as SNEGSKA (reference sequence). V lost 6 bases, J lost 6 bases, and 12 bases lay in between. CDR3 in DNA: TGCAGTGCCACCTCTGGTCCCGAGCAGTACTTC. It translates to CSATSGPEQYF.

The CDR3 sequence: CASSSLGVLAGADGELFF. In DNA form, the CDR3 reads TGTGCCAGCAGCTCCTTGGGGGTACTAGCGGGAGCTGACGGGGAGCTGTTTTTT. This chain joins TRBV11-3 and TRBJ2-2; 11 nucleotides agree with TRBD2. J was trimmed by 7 bases and V by 4 bases; bases with no gene match: 14. This CDR3 contains 18 residues. The germline V gene encodes CDR1 SGHNT and CDR2 YENEEA.

This clonotype appeared many times. This chain connects TRBV5-1 to TRBJ2-6, with D uncertain. V was cut by 0 bases and J by 2 bases, with 9 bases left in between. The CDR3 is 16 residues long. The germline V gene has CDR1 SGHRS and CDR2 YFSETQ. The CDR3 DNA follows: TGCGCCAGCAGCTTGGCCCATCGAACTGGGGCCAACGTCCTGACTTTC. Protein: CASSLAHRTGANVLTF. The variable domain in full, with the rest retrieved from reference TRBV5-1 and TRBJ2-6, is KAGVTQTPRYLIKTRGQQVTLSCSPISGHRSVSWYQQTPGQGLQFLFEYFSETQRNKGNFPGRFSGRQFSNSRSEMNVSTLELGDSALYLCASSLAHRTGANVLTFGAGSRLTVL.

This clonotype was counted ten times or more. This chain links TRBV27 with TRBJ2-3; D assignment may be TRBD1 or TRBD2 (5 bases each). V was pared by 5 bases and J by 2 bases, with 14 bases between. The CDR3 spans 15 residues. Germline V CDR1 and CDR2: MNHEY, SMNVEV (reference sequence). The CDR3 sequence: CASSLYGDPTDTQYF. The DNA for the CDR3 is TGTGCCAGCAGTCTATACGGGGACCCCACAGATACGCAGTATTTT.

The chain joins TRBV7-6 to TRBJ2-2; unclear D gene. V lost 4 bases and J lost 8, with 17 bases in between. Per germline, CDR1 SGHVS and CDR2 FNYEAQ. The CDR3 contains 15 residues. The CDR3 bases are TGTGCCAGCAGCTCGACTGCTATCTCGTCTGGGGAGCTGTTTTTT. It encodes CASSSTAISSGELFF.

This chain connects TRBV3-1 to TRBJ2-5; 7 nucleotides line up with TRBD2. Germline V gene sequence: CDR1 LGHDT, CDR2 YNNKEL (reference sequence). V gave up 2 bases and J gave up 4 bases; unmatched junction bases: 4. This CDR3 contains 14 residues. CDR3 in amino acids: CASSQLSSGETQYF. CDR3 sequence (DNA): TGTGCCAGCAGCCAACTTTCTAGCGGAGAGACCCAGTACTTC.

Many counts were recorded for this clonotype. The J gene is TRBJ1-4, the V gene TRBV6-1; unclear D gene. Germline CDR1 is MNHNS and CDR2 is SASEGT. The CDR3 runs 13 residues. V was trimmed by 6 bases and J by 5 bases, leaving 10 bases between them. As DNA, the CDR3 is TGTGCCAGCAGGGTCACCAACAATGAAAAACTGTTTTTT. This sequence encodes CASRVTNNEKLFF.

Ten or more counts support this clonotype. The chain has TRBV5-1 and TRBJ1-1; D is ambiguous. V lost 0 bases and J lost 1, with 7 bases in between. Germline-derived CDR1 and CDR2 are SGHRS and YFSETQ. The CDR3 covers 14 residues. CDR3 sequence reads: CASSLAGRNTEAFF. The CDR3 nucleotides read TGCGCCAGCAGCTTGGCCGGGAGGAACACTGAAGCTTTCTTT.

The chain combines TRBV5-1 with TRBJ2-2, with a possible D match to TRBD1 (6 bases). CDR3 size: 13 residues. Germline CDR1 SGHRS, CDR2 YFSETQ. V lost 5 bases to trimming and J lost 1 base, with 6 bases between them. The CDR3 protein is CASRGQNTGELFF. The CDR3 DNA reads as TGCGCCAGCAGGGGACAGAACACCGGGGAGCTGTTTTTT.

The genes are TRBV29-1 and TRBJ1-1; D is possibly TRBD1 (5 bases). CDR3 length: 13 residues. The V end lost 1 base, the J end lost 1 base, and 7 bases lay between the germline ends. Germline assignment: CDR1 SQVTM and CDR2 ANQGSEA. CDR3 sequence reads: CSVEGQGNTEAFF. CDR3 DNA sequence: TGCAGCGTTGAAGGGCAGGGGAACACTGAAGCTTTCTTT. The full variable domain, with the rest looked up from reference TRBV29-1 and TRBJ1-1, is SAVISQKPSRDICQRGTSLTIQCQVDSQVTMMFWYRQQPGQSLTLIATANQGSEATYESGFVIDKFPISRPNLTFSTLTVSNMSPEDSSIYLCSVEGQGNTEAFFGQGTRLTVV.

V is TRBV28 and J is TRBJ2-7; 9 positions agree with TRBD1. In germline, CDR1 is MDHEN, CDR2 SYDVKM. The V and J ends lost 5 bases and 3 bases, in that order; junction bases with no gene match: 5. This CDR3 has 14 amino acids. This CDR3 is CASSLPGQGYEQYF. The CDR3 DNA reads TGTGCCAGCAGTCTACCGGGACAGGGCTACGAGCAGTACTTC.

The chain employs TRBV9 and TRBJ2-3; D gene unclear. This CDR3 is built from 13 residues. CDR1 and CDR2 from the germline V gene are SGDLS and YYNGEE. Trimming shortened V by 4 bases and J by 3 bases, and 9 bases separated the two germline ends. CDR3 DNA sequence: TGTGCCAGCAGCCCAACGTGGACAGATACGCAGTATTTT. Its translation: CASSPTWTDTQYF.

By sample fraction, this clonotype is medium-sized. J is TRBJ1-1 and V is TRBV29-1; D gene uncertain. Trimming left V 6 bases short and J 0 bases short, with 20 bases between. From germline, CDR1 is SQVTM and CDR2 ANQGSEA. The CDR3 is 16 residues long. The chain's CDR3 is CSVPTGSSTLNTEAFF. CDR3 in DNA: TGCAGCGTACCTACGGGATCCTCCACCTTGAACACTGAAGCTTTCTTT.

This clonotype was seen a few times. The chain links TRBV12-3 or TRBV12-4 to TRBJ2-1; 7 bases are shared with TRBD2. V lost 3 bases, J lost 7 bases, and 0 bases stayed unmatched. The CDR3 is 12 residues long. CDR3: CASSLGGNEQFF. CDR3 sequence (DNA): TGTGCCAGCAGTTTGGGGGGGAATGAGCAGTTCTTC.

The J gene is TRBJ1-2, the V gene TRBV10-3; D is possibly TRBD1 (5 bases). Germline-derived CDR1 and CDR2 are ENHRY and SYGVKD. The CDR3 consists of 13 residues. V was clipped by 6 bases and J by 10 bases, with 18 bases between them. CDR3 nucleotide sequence: TGTGCCATCAGCGAGATTCTCCAGGGACTCTACACCTTC. Translating gives CAISEILQGLYTF.

The chain carries TRBV7-8 and TRBJ2-1, with 7 bases lining up with TRBD2. The CDR3 sequence is 14 residues long. Germline V gene lookup returns CDR1 SGHVS and CDR2 FQNEAQ. After removal of 2 bases from V and 9 bases from J, the junction contained 7 bases not matched to a gene. CDR3 sequence: CASSLSATGGEQFF. The DNA for the CDR3 is TGTGCCAGCAGCTTATCGGCAACGGGGGGTGAGCAGTTCTTC.

CDR3 residues: CSARGVASYNSPLHF. The CDR3, as DNA: TGCAGTGCTAGAGGGGTGGCATCCTATAATTCACCCCTCCACTTT. This chain links TRBV20-1 with TRBJ1-6; D unresolved. The germline CDR1 and CDR2 sequences are DFQATT and SNEGSKA (reference sequence). Between the trimmed V and J ends, which lost 1 base and 1 base, there was a span of 8 bases. This CDR3 is built from 15 residues.

V usage is TRBV5-1 and J usage is TRBJ1-2; D is unclear. Germline CDR1 reads SGHRS; CDR2 reads YFSETQ. The CDR3 is 17 residues long. Deletions cut 1 base from V and 7 bases from J, with 23 bases between. The CDR3 coding sequence is TGCGCCAGCAGCTTGATATCTCCCCGGACCCAGGAGGGTGGCTACACCTTC. Translation gives CASSLISPRTQEGGYTF.

The chain couples TRBV5-1 to TRBJ1-5; D is perhaps TRBD1 (5 bases). CDR1 is SGHRS, CDR2 YFSETQ, per germline. CDR3 length: 15 residues. Trimming left V 1 base short and J 5 bases short, with 13 bases between. The CDR3 reads CASSLNGGGDQPQHF. CDR3 nucleotides: TGCGCCAGCAGCTTGAACGGGGGAGGCGATCAGCCCCAGCATTTT.

This clonotype was recorded a few times. The chain employs TRBV5-6 and TRBJ2-5; maybe TRBD1 (6 bases). Trimming cost V 4 bases and J 0 bases, with 10 bases left between them. Germline CDR1 is SGHDT and CDR2 is YYEEEE. The CDR3 spans 14 residues. CDR3 in DNA: TGTGCCAGCAGCCTGACAGGCTACCAAGAGACCCAGTACTTC. This gives the protein CASSLTGYQETQYF.

The rearrangement uses TRBV20-1 and TRBJ2-3; 8 bases are shared with TRBD1. The V gene's germline CDR1 is DFQATT and CDR2 SNEGSKA (reference sequence). V lost 3 bases, J lost 2 bases, and 4 bases stayed unmatched. The CDR3 runs to 14 residues. CDR3 residues: CSARRQGLTDTQYF. As DNA, the CDR3 is TGCAGTGCTAGGAGACAGGGGCTCACAGATACGCAGTATTTT.

This chain uses TRBV24-1 with TRBJ2-2; D call uncertain. The CDR3 length is 14 residues. Trimming left V 0 bases short and J 3 bases short, with 4 bases between. Germline CDR1 and CDR2: KGHDR and SFDVKD. The CDR3 DNA sequence: TGTGCCACCAGTGATTTGTTGGACACCGGGGAGCTGTTTTTT. Translation gives CATSDLLDTGELFF.

This rearrangement joins TRBV5-5 to TRBJ2-7, with 7 bases fitting TRBD2. The CDR3 has 14 residues. V gave up 2 bases and J gave up 6 bases; unmatched junction bases: 8. Germline lookup yields CDR1 SGHKS and CDR2 YYEKEE (reference sequence). The CDR3 bases are TGTGCCAGCAGCTTCGGTGGGGACTACTCCGAGCAGTACTTC. Amino acids: CASSFGGDYSEQYF.